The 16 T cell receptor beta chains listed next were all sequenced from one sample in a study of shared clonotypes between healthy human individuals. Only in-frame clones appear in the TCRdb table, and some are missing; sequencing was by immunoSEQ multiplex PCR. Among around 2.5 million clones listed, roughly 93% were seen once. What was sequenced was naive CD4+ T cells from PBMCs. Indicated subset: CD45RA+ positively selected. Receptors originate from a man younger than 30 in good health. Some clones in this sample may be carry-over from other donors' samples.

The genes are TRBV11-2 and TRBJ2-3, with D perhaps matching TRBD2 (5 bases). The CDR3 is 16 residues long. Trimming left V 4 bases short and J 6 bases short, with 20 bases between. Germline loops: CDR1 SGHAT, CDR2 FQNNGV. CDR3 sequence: CASSWAGLTLGDTQYF. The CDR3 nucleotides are TGTGCCAGCAGCTGGGCTGGACTTACCTTGGGGGATACGCAGTATTTT. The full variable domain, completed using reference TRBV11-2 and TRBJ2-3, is EAGVAQSPRYKIIEKRQSVAFWCNPISGHATLYWYQQILGQGPKLLIQFQNNGVVDDSQLPKDRFSAERLKGVDSTLKIQPAKLEDSAVYLCASSWAGLTLGDTQYFGPGTRLTVL.

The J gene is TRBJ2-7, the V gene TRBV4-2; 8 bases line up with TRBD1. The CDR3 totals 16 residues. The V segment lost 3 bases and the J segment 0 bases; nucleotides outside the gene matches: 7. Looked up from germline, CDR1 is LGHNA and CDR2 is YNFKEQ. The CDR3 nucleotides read TGTGCCAGCAGCCAGGTCTCAGGGGGCAGCTCCTACGAGCAGTACTTC. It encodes CASSQVSGGSSYEQYF.

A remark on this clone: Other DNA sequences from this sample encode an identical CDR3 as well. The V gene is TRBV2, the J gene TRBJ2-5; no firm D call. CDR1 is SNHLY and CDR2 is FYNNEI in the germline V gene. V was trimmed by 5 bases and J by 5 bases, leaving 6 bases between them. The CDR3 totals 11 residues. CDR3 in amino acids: CASSLGETQYF. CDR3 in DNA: TGTGCCAGCAGTCTCGGGGAGACCCAGTACTTC.

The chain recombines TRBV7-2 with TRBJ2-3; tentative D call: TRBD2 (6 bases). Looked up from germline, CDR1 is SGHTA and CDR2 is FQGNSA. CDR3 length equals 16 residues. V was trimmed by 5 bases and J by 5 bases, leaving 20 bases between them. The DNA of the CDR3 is TGTGCCAGCAGCATGAACCGGGGACTTTTGGGAGATACGCAGTATTTT. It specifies CASSMNRGLLGDTQYF.

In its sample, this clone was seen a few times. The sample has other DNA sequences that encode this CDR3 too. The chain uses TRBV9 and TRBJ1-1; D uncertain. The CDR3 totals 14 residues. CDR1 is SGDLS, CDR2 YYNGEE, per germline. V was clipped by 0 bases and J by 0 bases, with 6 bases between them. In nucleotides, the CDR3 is TGTGCCAGCAGCGTAGAGTCGATGAACACTGAAGCTTTCTTT. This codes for CASSVESMNTEAFF.

CDR3 amino acids: CASSRSGTAYYGYTF. The CDR3 DNA sequence: TGTGCCAGCAGCCGATCCGGGACAGCGTACTATGGCTACACCTTC. This chain connects TRBV11-2 to TRBJ1-2, with TRBD1 matching over 7 bases. The CDR3 loop spans 15 amino acids. Germline values: CDR1 SGHAT, CDR2 FQNNGV. V lost 5 bases and J lost 3; bases outside the gene matches: 9.

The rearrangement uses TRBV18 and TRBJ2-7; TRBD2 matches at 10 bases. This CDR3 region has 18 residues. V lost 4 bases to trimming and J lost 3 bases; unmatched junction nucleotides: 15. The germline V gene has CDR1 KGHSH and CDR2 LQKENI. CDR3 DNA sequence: TGTGCCAGCTCACTCAGGGGAACTAGCGGGGACCTCGTCTACGAGCAGTACTTC. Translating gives CASSLRGTSGDLVYEQYF. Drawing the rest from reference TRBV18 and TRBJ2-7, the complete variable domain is NAGVMQNPRHLVRRRGQEARLRCSPMKGHSHVYWYRQLPEEGLKFMVYLQKENIIDESGMPKERFSAEFPKEGPSILRIQQVVRGDSAAYFCASSLRGTSGDLVYEQYFGPGTRLTVT.

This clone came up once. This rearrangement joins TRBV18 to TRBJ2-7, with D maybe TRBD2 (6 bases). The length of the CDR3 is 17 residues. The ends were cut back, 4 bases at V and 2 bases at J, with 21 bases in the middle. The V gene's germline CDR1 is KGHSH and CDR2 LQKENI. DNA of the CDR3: TGTGCCAGCTCACAGTATAGTCCCGGGACTGGGGCCTACGAGCAGTACTTC. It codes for CASSQYSPGTGAYEQYF.

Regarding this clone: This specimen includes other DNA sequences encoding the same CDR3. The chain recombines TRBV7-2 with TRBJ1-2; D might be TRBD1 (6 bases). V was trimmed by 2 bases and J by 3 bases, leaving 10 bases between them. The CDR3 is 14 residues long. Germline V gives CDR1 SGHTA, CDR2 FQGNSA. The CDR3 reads CASSLSAGDYGYTF. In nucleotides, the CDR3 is TGTGCCAGCAGCTTAAGCGCAGGGGACTATGGCTACACCTTC.

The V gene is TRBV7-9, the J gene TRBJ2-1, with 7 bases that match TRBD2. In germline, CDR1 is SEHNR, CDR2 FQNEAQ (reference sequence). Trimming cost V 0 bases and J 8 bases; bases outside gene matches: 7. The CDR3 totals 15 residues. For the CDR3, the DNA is TGTGCCAGCAGCTTAGCCAGCCTGGGGGGGGATGAGCAGTTCTTC. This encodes CASSLASLGGDEQFF.

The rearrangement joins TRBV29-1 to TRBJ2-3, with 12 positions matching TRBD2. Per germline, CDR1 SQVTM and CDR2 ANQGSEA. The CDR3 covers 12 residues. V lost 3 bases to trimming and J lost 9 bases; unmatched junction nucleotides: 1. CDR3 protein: CSVETSGGTQYF. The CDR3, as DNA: TGCAGCGTTGAGACTAGCGGGGGAACGCAGTATTTT.

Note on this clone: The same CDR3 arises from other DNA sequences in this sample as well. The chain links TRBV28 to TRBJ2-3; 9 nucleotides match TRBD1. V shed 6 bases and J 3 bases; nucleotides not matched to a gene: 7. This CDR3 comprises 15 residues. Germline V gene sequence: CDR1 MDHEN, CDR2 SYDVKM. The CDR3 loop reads CASSPPGQGTDTQYF. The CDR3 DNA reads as TGTGCCAGCAGCCCCCCGGGACAGGGAACAGATACGCAGTATTTT.

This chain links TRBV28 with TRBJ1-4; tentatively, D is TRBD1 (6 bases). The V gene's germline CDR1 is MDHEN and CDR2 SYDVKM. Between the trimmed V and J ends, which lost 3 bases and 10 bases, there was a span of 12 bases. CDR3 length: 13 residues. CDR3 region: CASSFGGAGKLFF. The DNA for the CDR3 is TGTGCCAGCAGTTTTGGGGGGGCGGGAAAACTGTTTTTT.

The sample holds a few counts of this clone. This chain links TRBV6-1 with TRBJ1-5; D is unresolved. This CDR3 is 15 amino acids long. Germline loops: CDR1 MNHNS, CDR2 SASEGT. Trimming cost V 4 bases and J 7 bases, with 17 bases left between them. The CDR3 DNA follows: TGTGCCAGCAGTGCCTTGACAAGGACGAACCAGCCCCAGCATTTT. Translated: CASSALTRTNQPQHF.

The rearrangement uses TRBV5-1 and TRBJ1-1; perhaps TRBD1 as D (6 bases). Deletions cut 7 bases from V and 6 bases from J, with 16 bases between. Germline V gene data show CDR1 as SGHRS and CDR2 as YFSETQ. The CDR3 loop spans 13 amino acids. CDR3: CASRPPGAAEAFF. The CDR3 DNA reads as TGCGCCAGCCGGCCTCCAGGGGCGGCTGAAGCTTTCTTT.

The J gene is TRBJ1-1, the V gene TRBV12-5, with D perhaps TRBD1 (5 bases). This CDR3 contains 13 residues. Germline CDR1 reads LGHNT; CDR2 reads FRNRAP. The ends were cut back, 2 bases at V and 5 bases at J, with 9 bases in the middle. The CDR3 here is CASGLQGRTEAFF. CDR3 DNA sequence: TGTGCTAGTGGTTTGCAGGGACGTACTGAAGCTTTCTTT.